This entry is about one T cell receptor (beta chain). Method: immunoSEQ multiplex PCR; TCRdb's copy keeps in-frame clones and lacks some. This table holds approximately 52,000 clones, approximately 86% found once. These data belong to a study of blood T cell repertoires in COVID-19. For the study at large: Samples representing acute and convalescent COVID-19 were sourced from the United States, Italy and Spain. From T cells, B-cell-depleted T cells, or PBMCs came the material, which was cDNA or gDNA.

The V gene's germline CDR1 is MDHEN and CDR2 SYDVKM. V trimming: 3 bases; J trimming: 6 bases; junction bases outside the gene matches: 22. The CDR3 length is 19 residues. This receptor was identified in a man aged 60 to 75 with acute or convalescent COVID-19. V gene TRBV28 combines with J gene TRBJ1-2, with 7 bases lining up with TRBD1. The sequencing sample was made of peripheral blood. The CDR3 DNA is TGTGCCAGCAGTTTGGATGTAGGGGACAGCAGTACGGGGCCTCATGGCTACACCTTC. Translation: CASSLDVGDSSTGPHGYTF.